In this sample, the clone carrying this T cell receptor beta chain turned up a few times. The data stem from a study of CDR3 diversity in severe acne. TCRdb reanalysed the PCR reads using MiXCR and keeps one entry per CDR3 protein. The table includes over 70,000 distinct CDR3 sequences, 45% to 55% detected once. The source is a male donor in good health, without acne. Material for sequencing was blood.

CDR3 nucleotides: TGTGCCACCAGTGAGACAGCGAGGGGACAACAAGAGACCCAGTACTTC. This codes for CATSETARGQQETQYF. The V gene is TRBV24-1, the J gene TRBJ2-5; possible D gene TRBD1, 6 bases. Germline V gene data show CDR1 as KGHDR and CDR2 as SFDVKD. The V and J ends lost 4 bases and 2 bases respectively, with 16 bases between them. The CDR3 is 16 residues long.